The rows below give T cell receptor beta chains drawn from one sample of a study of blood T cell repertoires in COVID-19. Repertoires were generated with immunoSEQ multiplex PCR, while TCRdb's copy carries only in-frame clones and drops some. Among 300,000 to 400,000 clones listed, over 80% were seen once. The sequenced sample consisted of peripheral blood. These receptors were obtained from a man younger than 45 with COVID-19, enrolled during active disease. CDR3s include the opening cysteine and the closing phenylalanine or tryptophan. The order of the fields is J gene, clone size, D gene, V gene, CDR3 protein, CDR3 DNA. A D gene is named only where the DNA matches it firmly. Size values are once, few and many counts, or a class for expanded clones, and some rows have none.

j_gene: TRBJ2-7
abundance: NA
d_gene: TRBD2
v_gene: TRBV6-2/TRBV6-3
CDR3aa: CASSSLRGRTHEQYF
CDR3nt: TGTGCCAGCAGTTCCCTCCGCGGGAGAACCCACGAGCAGTACTTC

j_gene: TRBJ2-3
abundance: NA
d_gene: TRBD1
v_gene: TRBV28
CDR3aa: CASTQDRVGSTDTQYF
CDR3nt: TGTGCCAGCACCCAAGACAGGGTAGGGAGCACAGATACGCAGTATTTT

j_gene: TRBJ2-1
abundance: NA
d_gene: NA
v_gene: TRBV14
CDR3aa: CASSQLGATRGNEQFF
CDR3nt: TGTGCCAGCAGCCAATTGGGGGCTACCAGAGGCAATGAGCAGTTCTTC

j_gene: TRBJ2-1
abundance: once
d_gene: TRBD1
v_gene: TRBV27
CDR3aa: CASSSGTGGYNEQFF
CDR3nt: TGTGCCAGCAGTTCCGGGACAGGGGGCTACAATGAGCAGTTCTTC

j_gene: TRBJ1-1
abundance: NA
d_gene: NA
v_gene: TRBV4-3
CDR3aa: CASSQDFSRGAFF
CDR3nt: TGCGCCAGCAGCCAAGATTTTTCACGAGGAGCTTTCTTT

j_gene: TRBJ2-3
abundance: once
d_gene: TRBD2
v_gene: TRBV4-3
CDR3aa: CASSPLLAGEGDTQYF
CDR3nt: TGCGCCAGCAGCCCACTCCTAGCGGGAGAGGGAGATACGCAGTATTTT

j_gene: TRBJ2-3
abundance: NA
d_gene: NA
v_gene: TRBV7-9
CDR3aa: CASSLVQWEPTDTQYF
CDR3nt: TGTGCCAGCAGCTTAGTTCAGTGGGAGCCCACAGATACGCAGTATTTT

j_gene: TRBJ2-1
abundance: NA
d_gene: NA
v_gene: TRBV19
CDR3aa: CASRIKAFGGAMEQFF
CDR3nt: TGTGCCAGTAGAATAAAGGCCTTTGGTGGAGCAATGGAGCAGTTCTTC

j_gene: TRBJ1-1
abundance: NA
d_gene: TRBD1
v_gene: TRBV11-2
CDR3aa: CASSFHGQGTEAFF
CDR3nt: TGTGCCAGCAGCTTTCACGGACAGGGCACTGAAGCTTTCTTT

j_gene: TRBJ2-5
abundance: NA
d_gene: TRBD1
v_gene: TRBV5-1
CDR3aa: CASSSGTGGYQETQYF
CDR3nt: TGCGCCAGCAGCTCAGGGACAGGGGGCTACCAAGAGACCCAGTACTTC

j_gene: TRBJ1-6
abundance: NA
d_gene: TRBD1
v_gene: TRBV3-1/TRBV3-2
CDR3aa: CASSQQGAASSYNSPLHF
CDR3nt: TGTGCCAGCAGCCAACAGGGGGCCGCGAGCTCCTATAATTCACCCCTCCACTTT

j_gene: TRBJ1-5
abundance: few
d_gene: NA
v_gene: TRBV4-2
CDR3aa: CASRENSGGNQPQHF
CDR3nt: TGTGCCAGCAGGGAGAATTCCGGTGGCAATCAGCCCCAGCATTTT

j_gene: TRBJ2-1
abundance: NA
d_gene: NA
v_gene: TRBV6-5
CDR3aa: CASRTDSSYNEQFF
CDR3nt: TGTGCCAGCAGGACGGACAGCTCCTACAATGAGCAGTTCTTC

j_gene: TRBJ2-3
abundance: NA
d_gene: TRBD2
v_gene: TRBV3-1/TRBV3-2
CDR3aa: CASSQGRASGGTDTQYF
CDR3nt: TGTGCCAGCAGCCAAGGAAGGGCTAGCGGGGGCACAGATACGCAGTATTTT

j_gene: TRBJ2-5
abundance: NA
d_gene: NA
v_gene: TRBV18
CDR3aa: CASSPRSQETQYF
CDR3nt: TGTGCCAGCTCACCGCGATCCCAAGAGACCCAGTACTTC

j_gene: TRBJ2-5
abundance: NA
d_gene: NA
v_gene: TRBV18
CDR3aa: CASSSDQETQYF
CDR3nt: TGTGCCAGCTCATCAGACCAAGAGACCCAGTACTTC

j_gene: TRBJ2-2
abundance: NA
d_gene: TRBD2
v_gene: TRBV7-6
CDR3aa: CASSLGAGGTAGELFF
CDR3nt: TGTGCCAGCAGCCTTGGGGCGGGGGGCACCGCCGGGGAGCTGTTTTTT

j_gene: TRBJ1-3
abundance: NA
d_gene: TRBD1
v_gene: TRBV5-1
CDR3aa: CASSPTGGIENTIYF
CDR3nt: TGCGCCAGCAGCCCGACAGGGGGAATTGAGAACACCATATATTTT

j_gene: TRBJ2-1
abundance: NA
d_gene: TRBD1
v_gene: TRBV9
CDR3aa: CASSRGQGKFNEQFF
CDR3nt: TGTGCCAGCAGCCGTGGACAGGGAAAGTTCAATGAGCAGTTCTTC

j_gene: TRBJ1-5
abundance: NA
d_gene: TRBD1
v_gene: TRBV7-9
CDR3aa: CASSRQGSNQPQHF
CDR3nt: TGTGCCAGCAGCCGACAGGGTTCCAATCAGCCCCAGCATTTT

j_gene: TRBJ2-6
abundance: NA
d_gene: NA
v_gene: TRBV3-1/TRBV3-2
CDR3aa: CASSADRPNVLTF
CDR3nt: TGTGCCAGCAGTGCAGACAGGCCGAACGTCCTGACTTTC

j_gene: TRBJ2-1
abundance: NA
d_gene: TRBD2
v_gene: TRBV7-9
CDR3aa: CASSSSGGRTNNEQFF
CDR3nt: TGTGCCAGCAGCTCTAGCGGGGGGAGAACCAACAATGAGCAGTTCTTC

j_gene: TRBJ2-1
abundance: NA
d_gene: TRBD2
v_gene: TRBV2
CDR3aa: CASTRIGLELVAEQFF
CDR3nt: TGTGCCAGTACCAGAATTGGACTAGAATTGGTTGCTGAGCAGTTCTTC

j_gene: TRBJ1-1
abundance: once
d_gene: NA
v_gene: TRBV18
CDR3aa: CASSLLRYTEAFF
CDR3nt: TGTGCCAGCTCACTGCTGAGGTACACTGAAGCTTTCTTT

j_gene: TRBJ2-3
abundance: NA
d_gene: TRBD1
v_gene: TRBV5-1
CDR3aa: CASSLVRTGGRVTDTQYF
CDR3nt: TGCGCCAGCAGCTTGGTACGGACAGGGGGCAGGGTCACAGATACGCAGTATTTT

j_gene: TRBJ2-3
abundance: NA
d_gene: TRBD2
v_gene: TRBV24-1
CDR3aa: CATSDFRGLAGGGDTQYF
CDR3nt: TGTGCCACCAGTGATTTTAGGGGACTAGCGGGAGGAGGAGATACGCAGTATTTT

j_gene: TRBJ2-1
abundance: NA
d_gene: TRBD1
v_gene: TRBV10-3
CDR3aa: CAISESDRGPYNEQFF
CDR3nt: TGTGCCATCAGTGAGTCGGACAGGGGGCCCTACAATGAGCAGTTCTTC

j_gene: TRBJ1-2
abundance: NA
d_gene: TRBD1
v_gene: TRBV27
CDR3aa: CASSRLQGARLGANYGYTF
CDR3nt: TGTGCCAGCAGTCGGTTACAGGGGGCGCGTTTGGGGGCGAACTATGGCTACACCTTC

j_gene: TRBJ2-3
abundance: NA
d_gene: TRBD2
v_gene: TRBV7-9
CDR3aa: CASSLVPSGGYTDTQYF
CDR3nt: TGTGCCAGCAGCTTAGTCCCTAGCGGGGGCTACACAGATACGCAGTATTTT

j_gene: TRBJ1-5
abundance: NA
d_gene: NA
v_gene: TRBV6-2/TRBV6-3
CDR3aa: CASSYSRGAQPQHF
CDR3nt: TGTGCCAGCAGTTACTCGAGAGGTGCTCAGCCCCAGCATTTT

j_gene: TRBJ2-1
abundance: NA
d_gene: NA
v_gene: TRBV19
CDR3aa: CASSITQGYGEQFF
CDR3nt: TGTGCCAGTAGTATTACCCAGGGCTACGGTGAGCAGTTCTTC

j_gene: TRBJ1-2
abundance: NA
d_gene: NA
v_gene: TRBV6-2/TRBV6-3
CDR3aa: CASSIRDTYTF
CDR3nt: TGTGCCAGCAGTATCCGGGACACCTACACCTTC

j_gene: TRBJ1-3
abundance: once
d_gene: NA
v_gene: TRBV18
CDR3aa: CASSSRRAGDSGNTIYF
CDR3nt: TGTGCCAGCTCTTCCCGGCGGGCCGGAGACTCTGGAAACACCATATATTTT

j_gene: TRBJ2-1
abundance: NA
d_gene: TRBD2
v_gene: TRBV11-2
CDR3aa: CASSLILAGGKRYEQFF
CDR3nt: TGTGCCAGCAGCTTAATCCTAGCGGGGGGAAAAAGGTATGAGCAGTTCTTC

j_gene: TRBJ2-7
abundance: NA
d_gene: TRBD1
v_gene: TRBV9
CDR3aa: CASSAGTGASYEQYF
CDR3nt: TGTGCCAGCAGTGCCGGGACAGGGGCTTCCTACGAGCAGTACTTC

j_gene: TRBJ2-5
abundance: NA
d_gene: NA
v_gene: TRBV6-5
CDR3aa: CASSYSSQETQYF
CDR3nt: TGTGCCAGCAGTTACTCCTCCCAAGAGACCCAGTACTTC

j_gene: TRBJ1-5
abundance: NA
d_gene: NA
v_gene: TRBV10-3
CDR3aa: CAISESVGNQPQHF
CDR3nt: TGTGCCATCAGTGAGTCGGTAGGCAATCAGCCCCAGCATTTT

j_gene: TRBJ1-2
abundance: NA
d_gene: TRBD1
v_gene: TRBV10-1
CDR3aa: CASSESTGWVGYTF
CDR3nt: TGCGCCAGCAGTGAGTCGACAGGGTGGGTCGGCTACACCTTC

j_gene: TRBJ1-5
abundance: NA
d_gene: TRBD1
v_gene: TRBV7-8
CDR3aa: CASSTTGNGNQPQHF
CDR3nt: TGTGCCAGCAGTACGACAGGGAACGGGAATCAGCCCCAGCATTTT

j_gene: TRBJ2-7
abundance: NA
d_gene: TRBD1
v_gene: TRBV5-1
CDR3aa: CASHSSTQGANEQYF
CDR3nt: TGCGCCAGCCATTCAAGTACACAGGGGGCCAACGAGCAGTACTTC

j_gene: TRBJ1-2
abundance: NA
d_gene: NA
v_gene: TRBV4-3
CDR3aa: CASSQDWEGPNYGYTF
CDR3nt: TGCGCCAGCAGCCAAGATTGGGAGGGTCCTAACTATGGCTACACCTTC

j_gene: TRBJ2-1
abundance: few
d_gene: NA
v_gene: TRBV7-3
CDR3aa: CASSPRDFSDNEQFF
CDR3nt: TGTGCCAGCAGCCCCCGGGACTTCTCAGACAATGAGCAGTTCTTC

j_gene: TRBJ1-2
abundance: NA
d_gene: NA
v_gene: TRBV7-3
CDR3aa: CASSLGGPPGDGYTF
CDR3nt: TGTGCCAGCAGCTTAGGCGGGCCTCCCGGAGATGGCTACACCTTC

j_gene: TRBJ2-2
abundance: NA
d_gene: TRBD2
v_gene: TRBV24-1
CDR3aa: CATSEIAGGNTGELFF
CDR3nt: TGTGCCACCAGTGAGATAGCGGGAGGGAACACCGGGGAGCTGTTTTTT

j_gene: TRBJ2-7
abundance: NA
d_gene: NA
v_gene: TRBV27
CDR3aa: CASSLTQISATYEQYF
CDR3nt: TGTGCCAGCAGTTTAACCCAAATTAGCGCGACCTACGAGCAGTACTTC

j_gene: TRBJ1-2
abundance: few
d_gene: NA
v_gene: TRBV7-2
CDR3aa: CASSLAGASQGGYTF
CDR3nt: TGTGCCAGCAGCTTAGCGGGGGCGAGCCAGGGGGGCTACACCTTC

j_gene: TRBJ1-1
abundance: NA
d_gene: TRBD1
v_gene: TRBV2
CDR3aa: CASSDLRLIGEGAVETEAFF
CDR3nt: TGTGCCAGCAGTGATCTTAGATTGATAGGTGAGGGGGCCGTCGAAACTGAAGCTTTCTTT

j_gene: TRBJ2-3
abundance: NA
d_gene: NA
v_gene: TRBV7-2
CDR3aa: CASSLVQGADTQYF
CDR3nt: TGTGCCAGCAGCTTAGTACAGGGCGCAGATACGCAGTATTTT

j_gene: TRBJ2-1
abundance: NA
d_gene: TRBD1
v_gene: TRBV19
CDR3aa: CASSLGDRVINEQFF
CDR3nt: TGTGCCAGTAGTCTCGGGGACAGGGTAATCAATGAGCAGTTCTTC

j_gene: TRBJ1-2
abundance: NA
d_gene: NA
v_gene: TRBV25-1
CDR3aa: CASSVTEGYGYTF
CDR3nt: TGTGCCAGCAGTGTGACAGAAGGCTATGGCTACACCTTC

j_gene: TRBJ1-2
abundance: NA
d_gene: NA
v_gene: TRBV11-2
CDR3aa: CASSLAPLRDTYYYGYTF
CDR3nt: TGTGCCAGCAGCTTAGCCCCTCTCCGGGACACCTATTACTATGGCTACACCTTC